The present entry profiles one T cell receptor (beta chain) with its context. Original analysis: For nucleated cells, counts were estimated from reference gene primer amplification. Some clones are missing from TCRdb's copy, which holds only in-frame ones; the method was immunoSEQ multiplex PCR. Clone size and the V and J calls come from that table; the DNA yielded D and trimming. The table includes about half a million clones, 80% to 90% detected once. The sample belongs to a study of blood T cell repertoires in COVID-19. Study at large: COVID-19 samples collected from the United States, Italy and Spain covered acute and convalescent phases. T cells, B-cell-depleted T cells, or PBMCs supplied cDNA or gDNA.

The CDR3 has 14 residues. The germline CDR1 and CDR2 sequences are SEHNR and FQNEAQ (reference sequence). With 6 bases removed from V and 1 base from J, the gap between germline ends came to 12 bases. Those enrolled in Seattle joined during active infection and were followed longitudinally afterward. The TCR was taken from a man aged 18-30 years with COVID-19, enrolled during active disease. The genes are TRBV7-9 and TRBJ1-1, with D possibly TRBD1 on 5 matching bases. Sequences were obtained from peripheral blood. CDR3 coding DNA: TGTGCCAGCAGTTGGGACTGGGGGAACACTGAAGCTTTCTTT. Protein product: CASSWDWGNTEAFF.